The present T cell receptor (beta chain) was sequenced within a study of sequential checkpoint blockade in melanoma. About the research overall: Patients were randomized 1:1 to nivolumab-then-ipilimumab or ipilimumab-then-nivolumab first-line.

The CDR3 loop spans 19 amino acids. Treatment reported: randomized to nivolumab then ipilimumab (arm A) or the reverse (arm B). PBMC sorting kept live CD3+CD8+ cells without CD19 or CD56. Profiled with immunoSEQ multiplex PCR; TCRdb holds only in-frame clones, not every one. The sample has under 7,000 clones, roughly 87% seen once. The clonotype originates from a human donor with melanoma. The sample consisted of CD8+ T cells sorted from blood (inferred from file names), taken from a patient given nivolumab and ipilimumab in sequence. J is TRBJ2-6 and V is TRBV12-1; TRBD1 is taken as the D call from the table, unchecked against the DNA. TRBV12-1 has pseudogene status. CDR3 sequence (DNA): TGTGCCAGCAGCCCTTTGGGTGTAATAGGACAAAGTCGGGCCAACGTCCTGACTTTC. Its protein is CASSPLGVIGQSRANVLTF.